This entry concerns a single T cell receptor (beta chain). Its antigen remains unidentified. This entry comes from a study of T cell repertoires in cytomegalovirus infection. TCRdb reprocessed the reads with MiXCR, giving one entry per CDR3 protein. Seen here are about 360,000 distinct CDR3 sequences, about 35% observed once, and the top ten hold approximately 13%. CDR1 SGHAT and CDR2 FQNNGV come from the germline V gene. J gave up 5 bases and V 3 bases, and 3 bases lay outside the gene matches. The CDR3 sequence is 14 residues long. V gene TRBV11-2 combines with J gene TRBJ2-3; 9 positions match TRBD2. Sequenced material: cultured PBMCs, taken from culture after CMV antigen stimulation. The sequence was obtained from a human donor in good health (CMV status not recorded). Some clones in this sample may be carry-over from other donors' samples. The CDR3 loop reads CASSFSGRGDTQYF. CDR3 DNA sequence: TGTGCCAGCAGCTTTAGCGGGAGAGGAGATACGCAGTATTTT.